This entry lists 19 T cell receptor beta chains sequenced from one sample in a study of blood T cell repertoires in COVID-19. The repertoire was sequenced with immunoSEQ multiplex PCR; TCRdb's copy has only in-frame clones and lacks some. This sample has under 450,000 clones, with roughly 90% found just once. The sequenced sample consisted of PBMCs or T cells enriched from blood (not recorded which). The receptor set was obtained from a woman aged 40 to 50 who had been exposed to COVID-19.

This chain joins TRBV7-3 and TRBJ2-1; 12 bases agree with TRBD2. The CDR3 is 17 amino acids. Losses at the gene ends were 1 base for V and 9 bases for J; bases not matched to a gene: 10. Germline CDR1 and CDR2: SGHTA and FQGTGA. In DNA, the CDR3 is TGTGCCAGCAGCTTAAACCCCACTAGCGGGAGGTACGTTGAGCAGTTCTTC. It is translated as CASSLNPTSGRYVEQFF.

The V gene is TRBV3-1 (or the pseudogene TRBV3-2), the J gene TRBJ2-4; 8 nucleotides align to TRBD1. The CDR3 contains 14 residues. CDR1 is LGHDT and CDR2 is YNNKEL in the germline V gene (reference sequence). After removal of 3 bases from V and 5 bases from J, the junction contained 3 bases not matched to a gene. CDR3 in DNA: TGTGCCAGCAGCCAGAGACAGGGGCAAAACATTCAGTACTTC. Encoded protein: CASSQRQGQNIQYF.

This clone has only one observation. The CDR3 region has the DNA TGTGCCAGCAGCCGCATGGCCGGGACAGGGAATTCACCCCTCCACTTT. Translation: CASSRMAGTGNSPLHF. J is TRBJ1-6 and V is TRBV3-1 (or the pseudogene TRBV3-2); 9 positions match TRBD1. This CDR3 contains 16 residues. V lost 4 bases and J lost 7; bases outside the gene matches: 8. Germline V gene lookup returns CDR1 LGHDT and CDR2 YNNKEL (reference sequence).

In this sample, this clone turned up once. The chain is built from TRBV21-1 and TRBJ1-1. TRBV21-1 has pseudogene status. This CDR3 spans 13 amino acids. CDR3 amino acids: CASSYRGKTEAFF. DNA of the CDR3: TGTGCCAGCAGCTACCGGGGAAAGACTGAAGCTTTCTTT.

The rearrangement uses TRBV4-1 and TRBJ1-3; no reliable D call. Germline V CDR1 and CDR2: MGHRA, YSYEKL. Trimming stripped 2 bases from V and 0 bases from J, with 11 bases between. The CDR3 is 16 amino acids. The CDR3, as DNA: TGCGCCAGCAGCCAACTTGCGGGCATCTCTGGAAACACCATATATTTT. This gives the protein CASSQLAGISGNTIYF.

The V and J genes are TRBV5-4 and TRBJ1-1, with TRBD1 as a possible D gene (5 bases). The length of the CDR3 is 14 residues. Trimming pared 0 bases from V and 11 bases from J, leaving 17 bases between. The germline V gene has CDR1 SGHNT and CDR2 YYREEE (reference sequence). DNA for the CDR3: TGTGCCAGCAGCTTGGGTCAGGGCGCCTTGGCCGCTTTCTTT. Amino acids: CASSLGQGALAAFF.

This clone was found a few times. The chain carries TRBV5-5 and TRBJ1-5; D is undetermined. The germline V gene has CDR1 SGHKS and CDR2 YYEKEE (reference sequence). Deletions cut 0 bases from V and 0 bases from J, with 7 bases between. There are 15 residues in the CDR3. The CDR3 is CASSLGLVSNQPQHF. CDR3 DNA sequence: TGTGCCAGCAGCTTGGGTCTCGTTAGCAATCAGCCCCAGCATTTT. The full variable domain, in which reference TRBV5-5 and TRBJ1-5 provide the parts outside the CDR3, is DAGVTQSPTHLIKTRGQQVTLRCSPISGHKSVSWYQQVLGQGPQFIFQYYEKEERGRGNFPDRFSARQFPNYSSELNVNALLLGDSALYLCASSLGLVSNQPQHFGDGTRLSIL.

The chain carries TRBV5-4 and TRBJ2-5, with 7 nucleotides matching TRBD1. V lost 0 bases to trimming and J lost 2 bases; unmatched junction nucleotides: 4. Germline V lookup: CDR1 SGHNT, CDR2 YYREEE (reference sequence). The CDR3 length is 15 residues. The CDR3 here is CASSLDGTAQETQYF. The CDR3, as DNA: TGTGCCAGCAGCTTGGACGGGACAGCACAAGAGACCCAGTACTTC.

The V call is TRBV7-9, the J call TRBJ1-3; D is uncertain. V was pared by 1 base and J by 0 bases, with 7 bases between. The V gene's germline CDR1 is SEHNR and CDR2 FQNEAQ (reference sequence). The CDR3 runs 15 residues. In nucleotides, the CDR3 is TGTGCCAGCAGCTTAGTTCGGGACTCTGGAAACACCATATATTTT. Its translation is CASSLVRDSGNTIYF. The complete variable domain, with remaining parts taken from reference TRBV7-9 and TRBJ1-3, reads DTGVSQNPRHKITKRGQNVTFRCDPISEHNRLYWYRQTLGQGPEFLTYFQNEAQLEKSRLLSDRFSAERPKGSFSTLEIQRTEQGDSAMYLCASSLVRDSGNTIYFGEGSWLTVV.

This sequence joins TRBV18 and TRBJ2-5, with 8 bases matching TRBD2. CDR1 and CDR2 from the germline V gene are KGHSH and LQKENI. The CDR3 runs to 15 residues. After removal of 2 bases from V and 5 bases from J, the junction contained 7 bases not matched to a gene. The CDR3 sequence: CASSPTPGLGETQYF. Written as DNA, the CDR3 is TGTGCCAGCTCACCAACGCCGGGACTAGGGGAGACCCAGTACTTC.

The rearrangement uses TRBV6-1 and TRBJ1-2; possible D gene TRBD1, 5 bases. The CDR3 covers 13 residues. V was clipped by 3 bases and J by 4 bases, with 9 bases between them. The germline V gene has CDR1 MNHNS and CDR2 SASEGT. CDR3 nucleotide sequence: TGTGCCAGCAGTGAGACAGACGCCTATGGCTACACCTTC. Translated: CASSETDAYGYTF.

The chain links TRBV2 to TRBJ1-3; D not certain. The CDR3 contains 14 residues. The V end lost 3 bases, the J end lost 8 bases, and 14 bases lay between the germline ends. CDR1 and CDR2 (germline): SNHLY, FYNNEI. The CDR3 sequence is CASSERRSLDTIYF. The DNA for the CDR3 is TGTGCCAGCAGTGAGCGGAGGTCCTTAGACACCATATATTTT. Supplemented by reference TRBV2 and TRBJ1-3, the full variable domain reads EPEVTQTPSHQVTQMGQEVILRCVPISNHLYFYWYRQILGQKVEFLVSFYNNEISEKSEIFDDQFSVERPDGSNFTLKIRSTKLEDSAMYFCASSERRSLDTIYFGEGSWLTVV.

This clone was recorded once. The rearrangement links TRBV27 to TRBJ1-5, with D tentatively TRBD1 (5 bases). V was cut by 5 bases and J by 4 bases, with 21 bases left in between. The CDR3 length is 17 residues. The germline V gene encodes CDR1 MNHEY and CDR2 SMNVEV (reference sequence). This CDR3 reads CASSLGGGGVGNQPQHF. The CDR3 DNA follows: TGTGCCAGCAGTCTGGGGGGAGGAGGGGTTGGGAATCAGCCCCAGCATTTT.

The chain combines TRBV24-1 with TRBJ1-2; 12 bases are shared with TRBD1. This CDR3 comprises 17 residues. CDR1 is KGHDR, CDR2 SFDVKD, per germline. V shed 2 bases and J 7 bases; nucleotides not matched to a gene: 10. The chain's CDR3 is CATSDSGTGGALGGYTF. Here the CDR3 DNA reads TGTGCCACCAGTGATTCCGGGACAGGGGGCGCACTTGGTGGCTACACCTTC.

The V call is TRBV4-1, the J call TRBJ2-7; TRBD2 is a possible D gene (5 bases). This CDR3 is 15 amino acids long. Per germline, CDR1 MGHRA and CDR2 YSYEKL. V was shortened by 1 base and J by 2 bases, with 12 bases between the two germline ends. The CDR3 nucleotides read TGCGCCAGCAGCCAAGCGTACGACGGGACCTACGAGCAGTACTTC. Its translation is CASSQAYDGTYEQYF.

This chain links TRBV4-3 with TRBJ2-1; no firm D call. Germline V gene sequence: CDR1 LGHNA, CDR2 YSLEER. V lost 5 bases, J lost 5 bases, and 7 bases lay in between. The CDR3 covers 12 residues. This CDR3 is CASSKSHNEQFF. DNA of the CDR3: TGCGCCAGCAGCAAGAGCCACAATGAGCAGTTCTTC.

J is TRBJ1-1 and V is TRBV7-6, with 7 nucleotides matching TRBD1. The CDR3 length is 14 residues. The junction had 0 bases not matched to a gene; V was cut back by 1 base and J by 1 base. Germline loops: CDR1 SGHVS, CDR2 FNYEAQ. In DNA form, the CDR3 reads TGTGCCAGCAGCTTAGGACAGGGGAACACTGAAGCTTTCTTT. Translation gives CASSLGQGNTEAFF.

This clone was observed a handful of times. The chain couples TRBV7-9 to TRBJ1-6; maybe TRBD1 (5 bases). V was pared by 5 bases and J by 7 bases, with 15 bases between. Per the germline V gene, CDR1 is SEHNR and CDR2 is FQNEAQ (reference sequence). The length of the CDR3 is 15 residues. Here the CDR3 reads CASSRQGTSNSPLHF. CDR3 nucleotide sequence: TGTGCCAGCAGCAGGCAAGGGACTAGCAATTCACCCCTCCACTTT.

The rearrangement links TRBV30 to TRBJ1-1, with D possibly TRBD1 on 5 matching bases. In germline, CDR1 is GTSNPN, CDR2 SVGIG (reference sequence). The germline V and J ends were trimmed by 2 bases and 7 bases, with 17 bases remaining between them. The CDR3 runs to 14 residues. This chain's CDR3 is CAWSFRVRGYEAFF. The CDR3 DNA is TGTGCCTGGAGTTTCAGGGTGCGAGGATATGAAGCTTTCTTT.